These T cell receptor beta chains were read from a single sample in a study of T cells in Graves' hyperthyroidism and ophthalmopathy. TCRdb passed the multiplex PCR reads through MiXCR, listing each CDR3 protein once. The table shows roughly 500,000 distinct CDR3 sequences, with under 60% occurring only once. The specimen sequenced was peripheral blood or thyroid tissue (not recorded which). These receptors all come from an adult woman with Graves' disease, either hyperthyroidism or ophthalmopathy (not recorded which). The CDR3 runs from the conserved cysteine through the conserved F or W. The D gene is left open where the match is weak. Where a row states a size, it is once, few, many or the class of an expanded clone; other rows omit it.

CDR3 protein	CDR3 DNA	D gene	clone size	J gene	V gene
CSVGRDRDSEAFF	TGCAGCGTTGGGCGGGACAGGGACTCTGAAGCTTTCTTT	TRBD1	-	TRBJ1-1	TRBV29-1
CASSEGQGTNYGYTF	TGTGCCAGCAGTGAGGGACAGGGGACAAACTATGGCTACACCTTC	TRBD1	many	TRBJ1-2	TRBV6-1
CASSEAAGAGNTIYF	TGTGCCAGCAGTGAAGCGGCGGGGGCTGGAAACACCATATATTTT	-	-	TRBJ1-3	TRBV2
CSAGQGGYTF	TGCAGCGCCGGACAGGGGGGCTACACCTTC	TRBD1	-	TRBJ1-2	TRBV29-1
CASRTGLAPETQYF	TGTGCCAGCAGAACGGGACTAGCTCCGGAGACCCAGTACTTC	TRBD2	-	TRBJ2-5	TRBV7-9
CASILPRVVGEAQYF	TGTGCCAGCATCTTACCTAGGGTCGTCGGGGAGGCCCAGTACTTC	-	many	TRBJ2-5	TRBV12-3/TRBV12-4
CSAKDGSSYNSPLHF	TGCAGTGCCAAGGACGGGAGCTCCTATAATTCACCCCTCCACTTT	-	many	TRBJ1-6	TRBV20-1
CATSSLVGRRSSYEQYF	TGTGCCACCAGCAGCTTAGTGGGGCGTAGGAGCTCCTACGAGCAGTACTTC	-	-	TRBJ2-7	TRBV15
CASSLPAGLGANVLTF	TGTGCCAGCAGCTTACCGGCGGGGCTTGGGGCCAACGTCCTGACTTTC	-	-	TRBJ2-6	TRBV7-2
CASSDAAAVGGLFF	TGTGCCAGCAGTGATGCCGCGGCGGTCGGGGGGCTGTTTTTT	-	few	TRBJ2-2	TRBV2
CSDPRGHEQYF	TGCAGCGACCCCAGGGGGCACGAGCAGTACTTC	TRBD1	many	TRBJ2-7	TRBV29-1